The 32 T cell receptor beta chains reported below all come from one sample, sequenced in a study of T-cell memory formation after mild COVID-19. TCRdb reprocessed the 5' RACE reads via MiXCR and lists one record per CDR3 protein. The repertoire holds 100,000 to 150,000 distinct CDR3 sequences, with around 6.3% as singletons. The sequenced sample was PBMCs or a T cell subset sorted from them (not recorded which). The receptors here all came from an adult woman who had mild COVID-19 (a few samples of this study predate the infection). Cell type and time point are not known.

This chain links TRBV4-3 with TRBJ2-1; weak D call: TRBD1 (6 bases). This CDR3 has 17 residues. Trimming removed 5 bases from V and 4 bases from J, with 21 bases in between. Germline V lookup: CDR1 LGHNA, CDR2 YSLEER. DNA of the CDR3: TGCGCCAGCAGCTCAACAGGGAAAGGGCGAGCATACAATGAGCAGTTCTTC. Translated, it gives CASSSTGKGRAYNEQFF.

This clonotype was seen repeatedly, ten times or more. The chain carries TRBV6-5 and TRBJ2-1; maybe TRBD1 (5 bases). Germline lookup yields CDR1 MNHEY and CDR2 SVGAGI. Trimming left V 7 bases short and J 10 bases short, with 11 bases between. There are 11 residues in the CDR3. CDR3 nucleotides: TGTGCCAGCATGGTTTCAGGGGAGCAGTTCTTC. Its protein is CASMVSGEQFF.

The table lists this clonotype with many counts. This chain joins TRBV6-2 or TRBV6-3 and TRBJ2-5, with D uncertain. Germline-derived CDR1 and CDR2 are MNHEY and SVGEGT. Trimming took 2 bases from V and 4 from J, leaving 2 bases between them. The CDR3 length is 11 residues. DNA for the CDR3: TGTGCCAGCAGTTACGGAGAGACCCAGTACTTC. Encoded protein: CASSYGETQYF.

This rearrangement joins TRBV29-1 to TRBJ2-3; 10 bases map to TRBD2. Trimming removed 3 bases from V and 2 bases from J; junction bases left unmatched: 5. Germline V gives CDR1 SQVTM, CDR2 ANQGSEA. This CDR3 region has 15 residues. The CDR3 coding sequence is TGCAGCGTTGATAGTAGCGGGGGGAACACAGATACGCAGTATTTT. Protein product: CSVDSSGGNTDTQYF.

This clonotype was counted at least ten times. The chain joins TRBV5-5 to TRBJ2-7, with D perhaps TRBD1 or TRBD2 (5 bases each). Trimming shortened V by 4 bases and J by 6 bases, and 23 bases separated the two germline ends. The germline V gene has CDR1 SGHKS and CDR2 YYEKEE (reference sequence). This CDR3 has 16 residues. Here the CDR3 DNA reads TGTGCCAGCAGCAAGAGCCTTGGGCTGAGGGGCCTCGAGCAGTACTTC. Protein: CASSKSLGLRGLEQYF.

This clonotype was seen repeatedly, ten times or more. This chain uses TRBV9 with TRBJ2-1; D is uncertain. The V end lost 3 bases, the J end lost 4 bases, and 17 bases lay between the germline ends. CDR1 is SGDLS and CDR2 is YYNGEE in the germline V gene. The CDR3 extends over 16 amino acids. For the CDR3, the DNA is TGTGCCAGCAGCGCCCTAAACCCCGGTGCATACAATGAGCAGTTCTTC. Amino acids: CASSALNPGAYNEQFF. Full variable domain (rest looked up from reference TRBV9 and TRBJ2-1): DSGVTQTPKHLITATGQRVTLRCSPRSGDLSVYWYQQSLDQGLQFLIQYYNGEERAKGNILERFSAQQFPDLHSELNLSSLELGDSALYFCASSALNPGAYNEQFFGPGTRLTVL.

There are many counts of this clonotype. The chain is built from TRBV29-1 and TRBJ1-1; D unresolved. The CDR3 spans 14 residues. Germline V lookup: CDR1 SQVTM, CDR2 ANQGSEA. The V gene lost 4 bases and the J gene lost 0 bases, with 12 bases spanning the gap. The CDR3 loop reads CSVGPGPMNTEAFF. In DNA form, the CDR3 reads TGCAGCGTTGGACCCGGGCCGATGAACACTGAAGCTTTCTTT. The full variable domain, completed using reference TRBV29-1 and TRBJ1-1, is SAVISQKPSRDICQRGTSLTIQCQVDSQVTMMFWYRQQPGQSLTLIATANQGSEATYESGFVIDKFPISRPNLTFSTLTVSNMSPEDSSIYLCSVGPGPMNTEAFFGQGTRLTVV.

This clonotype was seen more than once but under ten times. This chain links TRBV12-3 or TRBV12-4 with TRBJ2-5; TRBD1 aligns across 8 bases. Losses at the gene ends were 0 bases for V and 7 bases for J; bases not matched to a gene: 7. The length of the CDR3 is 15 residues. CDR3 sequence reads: CASSLAQTGQGTQYF. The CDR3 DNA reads TGTGCCAGCAGTTTAGCCCAGACAGGACAGGGGACCCAGTACTTC.

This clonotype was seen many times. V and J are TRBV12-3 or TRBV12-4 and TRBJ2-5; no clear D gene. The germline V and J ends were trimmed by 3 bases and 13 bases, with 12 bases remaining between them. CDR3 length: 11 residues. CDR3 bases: TGTGCCAGCAGTTTCGCTAGTGTTCCGTACTTC. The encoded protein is CASSFASVPYF.

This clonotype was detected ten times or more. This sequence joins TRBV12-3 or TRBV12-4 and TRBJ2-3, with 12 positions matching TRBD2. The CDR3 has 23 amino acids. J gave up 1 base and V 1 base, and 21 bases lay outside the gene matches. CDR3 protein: CASSLVRRGFLAGGPIGTDTQYF. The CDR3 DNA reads TGTGCCAGCAGTTTAGTCCGCCGGGGGTTCCTAGCGGGAGGGCCTATTGGCACAGATACGCAGTATTTT.

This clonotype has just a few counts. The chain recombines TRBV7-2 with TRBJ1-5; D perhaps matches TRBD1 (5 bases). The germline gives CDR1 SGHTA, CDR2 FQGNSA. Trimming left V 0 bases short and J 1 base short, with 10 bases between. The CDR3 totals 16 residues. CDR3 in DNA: TGTGCCAGCAGCTTAGCGGGGGGAAGGAGCAATCAGCCCCAGCATTTT. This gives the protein CASSLAGGRSNQPQHF.

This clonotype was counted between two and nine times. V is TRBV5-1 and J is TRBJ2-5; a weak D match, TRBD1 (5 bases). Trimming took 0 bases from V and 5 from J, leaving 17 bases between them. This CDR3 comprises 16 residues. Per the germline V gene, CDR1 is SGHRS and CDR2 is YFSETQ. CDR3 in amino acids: CASSLGLTGVLETQYF. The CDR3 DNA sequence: TGCGCCAGCAGCTTGGGCCTAACAGGCGTCCTGGAGACCCAGTACTTC.

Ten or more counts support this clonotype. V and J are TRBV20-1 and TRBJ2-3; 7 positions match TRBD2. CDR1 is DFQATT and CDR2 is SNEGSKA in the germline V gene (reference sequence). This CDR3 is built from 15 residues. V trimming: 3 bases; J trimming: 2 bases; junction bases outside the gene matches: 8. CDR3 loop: CSASRSSGDTDTQYF. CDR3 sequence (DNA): TGCAGTGCTAGTCGCTCTAGCGGTGACACAGATACGCAGTATTTT.

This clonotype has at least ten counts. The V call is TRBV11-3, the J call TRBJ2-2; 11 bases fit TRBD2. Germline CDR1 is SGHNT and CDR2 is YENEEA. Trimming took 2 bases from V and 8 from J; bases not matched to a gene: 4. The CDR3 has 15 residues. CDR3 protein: CASSLSRTSGGELFF. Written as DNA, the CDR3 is TGTGCCAGCAGCTTATCTCGGACTAGCGGGGGGGAGCTGTTTTTT.

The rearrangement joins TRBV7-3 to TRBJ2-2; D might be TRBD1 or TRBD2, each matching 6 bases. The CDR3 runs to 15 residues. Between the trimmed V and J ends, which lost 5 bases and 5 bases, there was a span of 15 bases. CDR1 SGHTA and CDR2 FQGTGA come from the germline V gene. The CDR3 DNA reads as TGTGCCAGCAGCAGGGGGACGGCGGGGACCGGGGAGCTGTTTTTT. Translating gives CASSRGTAGTGELFF.

CDR3 protein: CASSLSRNYGYTF. The CDR3 DNA reads as TGTGCCAGCAGTTTAAGCAGGAACTATGGCTACACCTTC. The chain is built from TRBV12-3 or TRBV12-4 and TRBJ1-2; D is unresolved. The CDR3 extends over 13 amino acids. V was clipped by 2 bases and J by 2 bases, with 6 bases between them.

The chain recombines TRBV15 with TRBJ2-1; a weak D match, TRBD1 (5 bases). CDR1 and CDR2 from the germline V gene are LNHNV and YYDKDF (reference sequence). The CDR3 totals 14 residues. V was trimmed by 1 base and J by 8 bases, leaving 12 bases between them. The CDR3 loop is CATSRGTTRDEQFF. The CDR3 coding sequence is TGTGCCACCAGCAGAGGCACCACCAGGGATGAGCAGTTCTTC.

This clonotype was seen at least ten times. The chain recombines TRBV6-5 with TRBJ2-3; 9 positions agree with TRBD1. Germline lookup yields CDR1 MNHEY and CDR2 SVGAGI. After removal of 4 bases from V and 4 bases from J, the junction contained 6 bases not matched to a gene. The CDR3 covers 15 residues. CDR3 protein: CASSSNRGQSDTQYF. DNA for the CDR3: TGTGCCAGCAGTTCAAACAGGGGGCAATCAGATACGCAGTATTTT.

The CDR3 bases are TGTGCCAGCAGCTTGGAGGGGCCTTATGGCTACACCTTC. It codes for CASSLEGPYGYTF. The chain is built from TRBV5-4 and TRBJ1-2; the D gene is possibly TRBD1 (5 bases). V lost 0 bases and J lost 5, with 8 bases in between. The CDR3 length is 13 residues. Germline values: CDR1 SGHNT, CDR2 YYREEE (reference sequence). Full variable domain (rest looked up from reference TRBV5-4 and TRBJ1-2): ETGVTQSPTHLIKTRGQQVTLRCSSQSGHNTVSWYQQALGQGPQFIFQYYREEENGRGNFPPRFSGLQFPNYSSELNVNALELDDSALYLCASSLEGPYGYTFGSGTRLTVV.

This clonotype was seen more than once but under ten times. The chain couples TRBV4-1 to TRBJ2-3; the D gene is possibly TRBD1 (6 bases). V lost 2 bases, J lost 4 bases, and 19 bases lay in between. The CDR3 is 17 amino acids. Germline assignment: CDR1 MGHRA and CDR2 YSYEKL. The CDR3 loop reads CASSQTLGAYGPDTQYF. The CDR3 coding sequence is TGCGCCAGCAGCCAAACCTTGGGGGCTTATGGTCCAGATACGCAGTATTTT.

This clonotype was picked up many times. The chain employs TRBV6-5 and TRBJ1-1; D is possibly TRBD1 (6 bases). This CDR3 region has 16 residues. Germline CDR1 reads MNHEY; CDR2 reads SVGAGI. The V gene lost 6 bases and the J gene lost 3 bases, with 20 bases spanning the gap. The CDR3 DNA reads TGTGCCAGCAGCCCCTCCGGGAACAGGGTCCACACTGAAGCTTTCTTT. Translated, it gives CASSPSGNRVHTEAFF.

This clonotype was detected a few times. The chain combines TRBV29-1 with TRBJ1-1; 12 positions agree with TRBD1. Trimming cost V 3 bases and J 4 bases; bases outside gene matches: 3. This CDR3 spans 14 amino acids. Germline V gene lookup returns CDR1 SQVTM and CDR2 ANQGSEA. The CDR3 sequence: CSVDPGQGATEAFF. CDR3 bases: TGCAGCGTTGACCCGGGACAGGGGGCCACTGAAGCTTTCTTT.

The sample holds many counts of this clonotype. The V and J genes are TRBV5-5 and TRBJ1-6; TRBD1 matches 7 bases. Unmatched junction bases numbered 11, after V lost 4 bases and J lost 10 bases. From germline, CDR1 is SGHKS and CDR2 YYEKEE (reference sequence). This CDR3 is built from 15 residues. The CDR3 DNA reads TGTGCCAGCAGCCTCACGACAGGGAGCGGCTCACCCCTCCACTTT. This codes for CASSLTTGSGSPLHF.

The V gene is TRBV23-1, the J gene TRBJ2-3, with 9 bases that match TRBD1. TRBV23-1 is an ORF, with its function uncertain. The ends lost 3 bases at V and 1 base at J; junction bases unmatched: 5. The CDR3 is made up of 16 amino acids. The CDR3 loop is CASSHRDRVGTDTQYF. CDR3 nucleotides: TGCGCCAGCAGTCACCGGGACAGGGTGGGCACAGATACGCAGTATTTT.

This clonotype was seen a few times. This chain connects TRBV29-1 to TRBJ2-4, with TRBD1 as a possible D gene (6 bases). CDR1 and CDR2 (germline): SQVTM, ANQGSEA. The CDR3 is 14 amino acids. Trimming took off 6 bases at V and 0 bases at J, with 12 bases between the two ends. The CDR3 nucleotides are TGCAGCGTCCTCCAGGGGTTAGCCAAAAACATTCAGTACTTC. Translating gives CSVLQGLAKNIQYF.

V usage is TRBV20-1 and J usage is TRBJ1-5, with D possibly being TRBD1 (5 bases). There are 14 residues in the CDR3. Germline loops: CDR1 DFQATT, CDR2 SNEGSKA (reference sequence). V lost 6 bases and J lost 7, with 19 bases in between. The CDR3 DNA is TGCAGTGCGACAACGGGAGGGGCCAACCAGCCCCAGCATTTT. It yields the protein CSATTGGANQPQHF.

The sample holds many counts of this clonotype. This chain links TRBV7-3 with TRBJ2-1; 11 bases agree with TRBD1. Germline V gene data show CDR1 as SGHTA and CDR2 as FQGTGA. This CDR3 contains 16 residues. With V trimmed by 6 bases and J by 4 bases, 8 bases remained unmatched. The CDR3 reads CASRLTGTGGYNEQFF. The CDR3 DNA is TGTGCCAGCAGGCTGACCGGGACAGGGGGGTACAATGAGCAGTTCTTC.

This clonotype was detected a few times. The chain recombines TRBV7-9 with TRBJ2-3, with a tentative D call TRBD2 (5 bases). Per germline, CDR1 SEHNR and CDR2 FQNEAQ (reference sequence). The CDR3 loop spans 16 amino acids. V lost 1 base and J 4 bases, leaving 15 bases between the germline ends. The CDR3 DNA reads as TGTGCCAGCAGCTTAGTTGGACTTGCCCCAGCAGATACGCAGTATTTT. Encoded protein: CASSLVGLAPADTQYF.

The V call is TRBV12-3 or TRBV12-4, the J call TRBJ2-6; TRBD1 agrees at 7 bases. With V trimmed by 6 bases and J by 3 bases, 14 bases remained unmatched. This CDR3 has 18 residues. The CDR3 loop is CASSPGRQGEGGANVLTF. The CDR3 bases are TGTGCCAGCAGCCCAGGCCGGCAGGGGGAAGGTGGGGCCAACGTCCTGACTTTC.

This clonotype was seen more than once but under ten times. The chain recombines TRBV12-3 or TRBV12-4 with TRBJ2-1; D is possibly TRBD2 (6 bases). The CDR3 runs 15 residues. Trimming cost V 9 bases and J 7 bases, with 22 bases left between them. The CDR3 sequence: CASRARRLDWNEQFF. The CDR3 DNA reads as TGTGCCAGTAGAGCCCGGAGACTAGACTGGAATGAGCAGTTCTTC.

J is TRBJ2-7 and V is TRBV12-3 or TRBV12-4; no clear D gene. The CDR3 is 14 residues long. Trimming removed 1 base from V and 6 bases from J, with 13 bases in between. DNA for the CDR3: TGTGCCAGCAGTTTAGTAGGTAGAACGGGCGAGCAGTACTTC. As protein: CASSLVGRTGEQYF.

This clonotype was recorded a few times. The CDR3 DNA reads TGTGCCAGCAGCTTAATGGTGGGCAATGAGCAGTTCTTC. It codes for CASSLMVGNEQFF. The rearrangement joins TRBV7-3 to TRBJ2-1; D remains unclear. The CDR3 contains 13 residues. Germline loops: CDR1 SGHTA, CDR2 FQGTGA. Trimming removed 1 base at V and 6 bases at J, with 7 bases between.